Below, 14 T cell receptor beta chains from the same sample are listed, as sequenced in a study of CD8 T cells in Susac syndrome. Reverse transcription of roughly 0.45 to 1 ug RNA was performed with random hexamers. TCRdb re-analysed the immunoSEQ multiplex PCR reads in MiXCR, keeping a single row per CDR3 protein. The sample lists 170,000 or so distinct CDR3 sequences, around 94% occurring once. The sequenced sample was CD4+ T cells from PBMCs. The source of these receptors is a human donor with Susac syndrome.

This clonotype was picked up a small number of times. The V and J genes are TRBV18 and TRBJ1-1; no clear D. Deletions cut 3 bases from V and 2 bases from J, with 7 bases between. The CDR3 runs to 13 residues. Germline V gene lookup returns CDR1 KGHSH and CDR2 LQKENI. In DNA form, the CDR3 reads TGTGCCAGCTCACCGACGGGTAACACTGAAGCTTTCTTT. Protein sequence: CASSPTGNTEAFF.

V gene TRBV20-1 combines with J gene TRBJ1-5; D is uncertain. The V end was cut by 2 bases, the J end by 4 bases, with 9 bases between. This CDR3 has 13 residues. Germline-derived CDR1 and CDR2 are DFQATT and SNEGSKA (reference sequence). Here the CDR3 DNA reads TGCAGTGCTAGATACGGCGGGAATCAGCCCCAGCATTTT. Translated, it gives CSARYGGNQPQHF.

The V and J genes are TRBV5-4 and TRBJ2-1; 7 bases are a match to TRBD1. Germline-derived CDR1 and CDR2 are SGHNT and YYREEE (reference sequence). There are 15 residues in the CDR3. V gave up 4 bases and J gave up 6 bases; unmatched junction bases: 10. The CDR3 DNA is TGTGCCAGCAGCCGGGACAGCCCCCGCGTCAATGAGCAGTTCTTC. This translates into CASSRDSPRVNEQFF.

The chain carries TRBV3-1 and TRBJ2-7; 10 bases are shared with TRBD2. Per the germline V gene, CDR1 is LGHDT and CDR2 is YNNKEL (reference sequence). V trimming: 4 bases; J trimming: 3 bases; junction bases outside the gene matches: 9. The CDR3 has 16 residues. The CDR3 here is CASSPTGLAAYYEQYF. The CDR3 bases are TGTGCCAGCAGCCCTACCGGACTAGCGGCCTACTACGAGCAGTACTTC.

The J gene is TRBJ2-5, the V gene TRBV14; 10 nucleotides align to TRBD2. With V trimmed by 2 bases and J by 5 bases, 8 bases remained unmatched. The CDR3 has 16 amino acids. The V gene's germline CDR1 is SGHDN and CDR2 FVKESK. The chain's CDR3 is CASSQTSGRARETQYF. The CDR3 nucleotides read TGTGCCAGCAGCCAAACCAGCGGGAGGGCCAGGGAGACCCAGTACTTC.

The chain combines TRBV12-5 with TRBJ2-2; 8 positions agree with TRBD1. Germline CDR1 is LGHNT and CDR2 is FRNRAP. The CDR3 loop spans 15 amino acids. The ends lost 6 bases at V and 3 bases at J; junction bases unmatched: 6. As DNA, the CDR3 is TGTGCTAGTGGCACGGACAGGGTAGACACCGGGGAGCTGTTTTTT. It is translated as CASGTDRVDTGELFF.

The chain carries TRBV20-1 and TRBJ2-1; TRBD2 matches at 9 bases. V lost 3 bases, J lost 3 bases, and 0 bases stayed unmatched. Germline CDR1 is DFQATT and CDR2 is SNEGSKA (reference sequence). The length of the CDR3 is 13 residues. CDR3 sequence reads: CSARTSGYNEQFF. CDR3 nucleotide sequence: TGCAGTGCTAGGACTAGCGGCTACAATGAGCAGTTCTTC.

V gene TRBV2 combines with J gene TRBJ1-2; D perhaps matches TRBD1 (5 bases). The CDR3 length is 14 residues. The germline CDR1 and CDR2 sequences are SNHLY and FYNNEI. The V and J ends lost 2 bases and 4 bases respectively, with 11 bases between them. Here the CDR3 reads CASSEQGSGYGYTF. The CDR3 nucleotides read TGTGCCAGCAGTGAACAGGGTAGTGGCTATGGCTACACCTTC.

The rearrangement uses TRBV19 and TRBJ2-7; possible D gene TRBD2, 5 bases. Germline CDR1 LNHDA, CDR2 SQIVND (reference sequence). V lost 9 bases to trimming and J lost 4 bases, with 16 bases between them. The CDR3 is made up of 13 amino acids. This chain's CDR3 is CASRGLGLYEQYF. In DNA form, the CDR3 reads TGTGCCAGCCGGGGTCTCGGACTTTACGAGCAGTACTTC.

This chain uses TRBV3-1 with TRBJ2-2; D gene ambiguous. Trimming pared 3 bases from V and 3 bases from J, leaving 8 bases between. CDR3 length: 14 amino acids. CDR1 and CDR2 from the germline V gene are LGHDT and YNNKEL (reference sequence). The CDR3 DNA follows: TGTGCCAGCAGCCAGGGCAGACACACCGGGGAGCTGTTTTTT. Encoded protein: CASSQGRHTGELFF.

This chain joins TRBV5-1 and TRBJ2-3; TRBD2 aligns across 12 bases. Germline CDR1 reads SGHRS; CDR2 reads YFSETQ. The CDR3 is 15 residues long. Trimming at V came to 5 bases and at J to 2 bases, leaving 3 bases not matched to a gene. CDR3 sequence reads: CASRTSGGLTDTQYF. The CDR3 DNA is TGCGCCAGCAGGACTAGCGGGGGCCTCACAGATACGCAGTATTTT.

The genes are TRBV19 and TRBJ1-5, with D possibly TRBD1 on 6 matching bases. Germline-derived CDR1 and CDR2 are LNHDA and SQIVND (reference sequence). The V gene lost 0 bases and the J gene lost 1 base, with 7 bases spanning the gap. The CDR3 has 15 residues. The DNA for the CDR3 is TGTGCCAGTAGTATAGACGGGGGCAGCAATCAGCCCCAGCATTTT. This sequence encodes CASSIDGGSNQPQHF.

The chain couples TRBV20-1 to TRBJ1-1, with D unclear. The CDR3 length is 10 residues. Trimming removed 3 bases from V and 7 bases from J, with 6 bases in between. Looked up from germline, CDR1 is DFQATT and CDR2 is SNEGSKA (reference sequence). The chain's CDR3 is CSASMVEAFF. The CDR3 coding sequence is TGCAGTGCTAGTATGGTTGAAGCTTTCTTT.

The chain carries TRBV12-3 or TRBV12-4 and TRBJ2-5, with TRBD2 matching 11 bases. V lost 5 bases to trimming and J lost 0 bases; unmatched junction nucleotides: 2. The CDR3 is made up of 15 amino acids. In nucleotides, the CDR3 is TGTGCCAGCAGTGGGACTAGCGGTAACCAAGAGACCCAGTACTTC. It encodes CASSGTSGNQETQYF.